The entry that follows covers one TCR beta chain sequence. As yet, its antigen is unknown. TCRdb re-called the 5' RACE reads through MiXCR, storing one row per CDR3 protein. The sample lists 500,000 to 650,000 distinct CDR3 sequences; more than 9% were seen once. V lost 0 bases to trimming and J lost 15 bases; unmatched junction nucleotides: 6. Germline CDR1 reads SGHVS; CDR2 reads FQNEAQ. The CDR3 spans 14 residues. These data originate in a study of T cells after yellow fever vaccination. Notes on the study in general: Contamination of FACS-sorted repertoires by abundant clonotypes from the bulk population could occur. Clones that expanded after primary vaccination mostly reappeared after the booster (roughly 96% CD4, roughly 90% CD8). Although most clonotypes did not, a small share appeared in both CD4 and CD8 compartments.

V usage is TRBV7-8 and J usage is TRBJ2-1; TRBD2 matches at 12 bases. The source of this sequence is a man aged 25-45 years who received the YFV17D yellow fever vaccine. The sequences come from PBMCs, collected on the day of the yellow fever booster vaccination. CDR3 DNA sequence: TGTGCCAGCAGCTTAGCGGATCTAGCGGGAGGGGCGTTCTTC. Its protein is CASSLADLAGGAFF.